This passage covers 29 T cell receptor beta chains from one sample sequenced in a study of somatic mutations in cytotoxic T cells in rheumatoid arthritis. Data came from immunoSEQ multiplex PCR; TCRdb stores just in-frame clones and leaves some out. Of 9,000 to 13,000 clones listed, around 80% are singletons. Sequences were obtained from CD8+ T cells sorted from blood. The source is an adult with rheumatoid arthritis.

The V call is TRBV11-2, the J call TRBJ2-5, with no clear D. This CDR3 contains 14 residues. Per germline, CDR1 SGHAT and CDR2 FQNNGV. V lost 2 bases, J lost 3 bases, and 10 bases lay in between. The CDR3 protein is CASSLITFEETQYF. The CDR3, as DNA: TGTGCCAGCAGCTTAATAACCTTCGAAGAGACCCAGTACTTC.

V gene TRBV11-2 combines with J gene TRBJ2-1; D is ambiguous. CDR1 is SGHAT, CDR2 FQNNGV, per germline. The CDR3 is 17 amino acids. Trimming took off 0 bases at V and 0 bases at J, with 12 bases between the two ends. This chain's CDR3 is CASSLDLVGFSYNEQFF. CDR3 DNA sequence: TGTGCCAGCAGCTTAGATCTTGTAGGTTTCTCCTACAATGAGCAGTTCTTC.

The J gene is TRBJ1-2, the V gene TRBV7-9; D is unresolved. CDR3 length: 13 residues. V lost 3 bases and J lost 8, with 13 bases in between. Germline V lookup: CDR1 SEHNR, CDR2 FQNEAQ (reference sequence). The CDR3, as DNA: TGTGCCAGCAGCTTTGGTTCGGGTTACGGCTACACCTTC. Translation: CASSFGSGYGYTF.

This clone was counted once. V usage is TRBV6-7 and J usage is TRBJ1-2; TRBD1 aligns across 7 bases. TRBV6-7 is an ORF, and what it does is uncertain. CDR3 size: 16 residues. The V gene end was trimmed by 3 bases and the J gene end by 8 bases; junction bases not matched to a gene: 15. The CDR3 sequence: CASSYWGPNLQGGYTF. CDR3 coding DNA: TGTGCCAGCAGTTATTGGGGGCCGAACCTACAGGGGGGCTACACCTTC.

The gene calls are TRBV7-9 and TRBJ2-3, with 11 nucleotides matching TRBD2. This CDR3 is 15 amino acids long. Germline values: CDR1 SEHNR, CDR2 FQNEAQ (reference sequence). Unmatched junction bases numbered 5, after V lost 5 bases and J lost 4 bases. CDR3 sequence reads: CASSTGLAAADTQYF. Written as DNA, the CDR3 is TGTGCCAGCAGCACGGGACTAGCGGCAGCAGATACGCAGTATTTT.

The chain employs TRBV20-1 and TRBJ1-2; D possibly corresponds to TRBD1 (5 bases). This CDR3 comprises 10 residues. CDR1 is DFQATT and CDR2 is SNEGSKA in the germline V gene (reference sequence). Trimming removed 5 bases at V and 5 bases at J, with 6 bases between. The CDR3 DNA follows: TGCAGTGCTTGGGGGTATGGCTACACCTTC. Protein product: CSAWGYGYTF.

This chain links TRBV10-1 with TRBJ2-5, with TRBD2 matching over 7 bases. TRBJ2-7 explains the end of the DNA better; the J call may be wrong. Per germline, CDR1 WNHNN and CDR2 SYGVQD (reference sequence). This CDR3 spans 15 amino acids. In DNA form, the CDR3 reads TGCGCCAGCAGTGAGGTTGGGGCGGGAGACAGCGAGCAGTACTTC. It translates to CASSEVGAGDSEQYF.

The J gene is TRBJ2-3, the V gene TRBV25-1, with 7 nucleotides matching TRBD2. V dropped 7 bases and J dropped 4; count of bases not matched to a gene: 11. The CDR3 is 15 amino acids. The germline gives CDR1 MGHDK, CDR2 SYGVNS. The CDR3 bases are TGTGCCAGCAAGATCGGCGGGAGTACAGCAGATACGCAGTATTTT. Amino acid sequence: CASKIGGSTADTQYF.

This clone was seen a few times. The chain uses TRBV2 and TRBJ2-1; no clear D gene. V lost 1 base and J 12 bases, leaving 10 bases between the germline ends. The CDR3 sequence is 12 residues long. Germline V gene data show CDR1 as SNHLY and CDR2 as FYNNEI. The CDR3 region is CASSEGALGQFF. The CDR3 region has the DNA TGTGCCAGCAGTGAAGGCGCCCTGGGGCAGTTCTTC.

The chain uses TRBV9 and TRBJ2-3; TRBD1 aligns across 7 bases. Trimming at V came to 3 bases and at J to 7 bases, leaving 5 bases not matched to a gene. CDR3 length: 13 amino acids. The germline V gene encodes CDR1 SGDLS and CDR2 YYNGEE. The CDR3 here is CASSAGTDNTQYF. CDR3 sequence (DNA): TGTGCCAGCAGCGCCGGGACAGATAATACGCAGTATTTT.

The genes are TRBV11-2 and TRBJ2-1; D ambiguous. The CDR3 totals 11 residues. V was clipped by 1 base and J by 6 bases, with 1 base between them. CDR1 is SGHAT, CDR2 FQNNGV, per germline. The DNA for the CDR3 is TGTGCCAGCAGCTTAGGCAATGAGCAGTTCTTC. Residues: CASSLGNEQFF.

J is TRBJ2-7 and V is TRBV7-6, with 8 positions matching TRBD1. The CDR3 covers 14 residues. Germline V gene sequence: CDR1 SGHVS, CDR2 FNYEAQ. Trimming cost V 3 bases and J 3 bases; bases outside gene matches: 4. The CDR3 region is CASSLGQEDYEQYF. CDR3 DNA sequence: TGTGCCAGCAGCTTGGGACAGGAGGACTACGAGCAGTACTTC.

V usage is TRBV7-8 and J usage is TRBJ1-1; tentatively, D is TRBD1 (6 bases). The length of the CDR3 is 14 residues. Germline V gene sequence: CDR1 SGHVS, CDR2 FQNEAQ. V was pared by 8 bases and J by 1 base, with 14 bases between. This chain's CDR3 is CASAYGGPNTEAFF. The CDR3 nucleotides are TGTGCCAGCGCGTACGGGGGGCCGAACACTGAAGCTTTCTTT. Supplemented by reference TRBV7-8 and TRBJ1-1, the full variable domain reads GAGVSQSPRYKVAKRGQDVALRCDPISGHVSLFWYQQALGQGPEFLTYFQNEAQLDKSGLPSDRFFAERPEGSVSTLKIQRTQQEDSAVYLCASAYGGPNTEAFFGQGTRLTVV.

This clone showed up just a few times. The chain recombines TRBV6-5 with TRBJ2-2; D is undetermined. Germline V gene data show CDR1 as MNHEY and CDR2 as SVGAGI. Trimming removed 5 bases at V and 6 bases at J, with 13 bases between. CDR3 length: 14 residues. The CDR3 DNA follows: TGTGCCAGCAGTGCCACCCGAGGCGCCGGGGAGCTGTTTTTT. This gives the protein CASSATRGAGELFF.

The genes are TRBV7-8 and TRBJ2-5; 9 bases agree with TRBD1. V shed 1 base, J shed 5 bases, and the junction held 8 bases outside the gene matches. The CDR3 consists of 16 residues. Germline loops: CDR1 SGHVS, CDR2 FQNEAQ. The CDR3 loop reads CASSLGTGASGETQYF. The CDR3 DNA follows: TGTGCCAGCAGCTTAGGGACAGGGGCCTCGGGGGAGACCCAGTACTTC.

The chain recombines TRBV27 with TRBJ2-1, with a tentative D call TRBD2 (5 bases). Germline V gives CDR1 MNHEY, CDR2 SMNVEV (reference sequence). The CDR3 has 15 amino acids. V was pared by 6 bases and J by 1 base, with 13 bases between. This CDR3 reads CASSQFRGSYNEQFF. Written as DNA, the CDR3 is TGTGCCAGCAGCCAATTCCGGGGATCCTACAATGAGCAGTTCTTC.

CDR3 coding DNA: TGTGCCAGCAGCGTAGGGGGCTTAGCGGGGGACGGGGAGCTGTTTTTT. It codes for CASSVGGLAGDGELFF. The V and J genes are TRBV9 and TRBJ2-2; 9 bases match TRBD2. This CDR3 is built from 16 residues. Trimming at V came to 0 bases and at J to 7 bases, leaving 7 bases not matched to a gene. CDR1 is SGDLS and CDR2 is YYNGEE in the germline V gene.

The genes are TRBV7-6 and TRBJ2-3, with a tentative D call TRBD1 (6 bases). V dropped 5 bases and J dropped 1 base, with 13 bases sitting between them. The CDR3 has 15 amino acids. CDR1 SGHVS and CDR2 FNYEAQ come from the germline V gene. CDR3 sequence: CASSPEAGGTDTQYF. DNA of the CDR3: TGTGCCAGCAGCCCGGAGGCAGGGGGCACAGATACGCAGTATTTT.

This clone was observed a handful of times. The genes are TRBV27 and TRBJ2-7; D is uncertain. V was clipped by 4 bases and J by 4 bases, with 14 bases between them. This CDR3 has 14 amino acids. The V gene's germline CDR1 is MNHEY and CDR2 SMNVEV (reference sequence). The CDR3 DNA sequence: TGTGCCAGCAGTTGGCGGTCAGCCCTTTACGAGCAGTACTTC. Translation: CASSWRSALYEQYF.

V usage is TRBV13 and J usage is TRBJ1-2, with D unresolved. V dropped 5 bases and J dropped 6 bases, with 13 bases sitting between them. The germline gives CDR1 PRHDT, CDR2 FYEKMQ (reference sequence). The CDR3 contains 13 residues. The CDR3 loop reads CASSRPETDGYTF. CDR3 nucleotides: TGTGCCAGCAGCCGTCCCGAGACGGATGGCTACACCTTC.

The V call is TRBV7-6, the J call TRBJ2-7, with a weak D call TRBD1 (6 bases). This CDR3 region has 13 residues. CDR1 SGHVS and CDR2 FNYEAQ come from the germline V gene. Deletions cut 4 bases from V and 3 bases from J, with 10 bases between. The CDR3: CASSWDTSYEQYF. CDR3 DNA: TGTGCCAGCAGCTGGGACACCAGCTACGAGCAGTACTTC.

The chain links TRBV12-5 to TRBJ1-1, with 8 bases matching TRBD1. Germline V gene sequence: CDR1 LGHNT, CDR2 FRNRAP. CDR3 size: 16 residues. Losses at the gene ends were 1 base for V and 10 bases for J; bases not matched to a gene: 14. CDR3 in DNA: TGTGCTAGTGGTTTGGAATTTACCGGGACAGGCTCTGGAGCTTTCTTT. Its translation: CASGLEFTGTGSGAFF.

The V and J genes are TRBV7-3 and TRBJ2-1; 10 nucleotides match TRBD2. Germline V gene data show CDR1 as SGHTA and CDR2 as FQGTGA. The V and J ends lost 4 bases and 10 bases, in that order; junction bases with no gene match: 10. This CDR3 is 15 amino acids long. The CDR3 region has the DNA TGTGCCAGCAGCTCTGAGGTAGTAGCGGGGGGCGAGCAGTTCTTC. This sequence encodes CASSSEVVAGGEQFF.

The chain couples TRBV9 to TRBJ1-4; D remains unclear. CDR1 SGDLS and CDR2 YYNGEE come from the germline V gene. The CDR3 is 15 residues long. V was clipped by 1 base and J by 5 bases, with 12 bases between them. CDR3 nucleotides: TGTGCCAGCAGCGTATCAGGACTGACGAATGAAAAACTGTTTTTT. Its translation is CASSVSGLTNEKLFF.

The J gene is TRBJ1-1, the V gene TRBV28; D possibly corresponds to TRBD1 (5 bases). CDR3 length equals 14 residues. The germline V and J ends were trimmed by 2 bases and 4 bases, with 11 bases remaining between them. From germline, CDR1 is MDHEN and CDR2 SYDVKM. In DNA, the CDR3 is TGTGCCAGCAGTTTAGGGCCGGGGGTCACTGAAGCTTTCTTT. It codes for CASSLGPGVTEAFF.

This rearrangement joins TRBV7-2 to TRBJ2-3; no firm D call. Germline CDR1 SGHTA, CDR2 FQGNSA. The CDR3 is 16 amino acids. Trimming stripped 2 bases from V and 4 bases from J, with 16 bases between. CDR3 sequence (DNA): TGTGCCAGCAGCTTATATAACGCTTTGCCGGCAGATACGCAGTATTTT. Protein sequence: CASSLYNALPADTQYF. Full variable domain (remainder filled in from reference TRBV7-2 and TRBJ2-3): GAGVSQSPSNKVTEKGKDVELRCDPISGHTALYWYRQSLGQGLEFLIYFQGNSAPDKSGLPSDRFSAERTGGSVSTLTIQRTQQEDSAVYLCASSLYNALPADTQYFGPGTRLTVL.

This clone was observed a few times. The CDR3 DNA sequence: TGCAGCGTTGGTGTAGCGGGAGCGTCGTTCCCCCCAGATACGCAGTATTTT. Protein sequence: CSVGVAGASFPPDTQYF. The chain recombines TRBV29-1 with TRBJ2-3; 9 bases are shared with TRBD2. Germline V gene lookup returns CDR1 SQVTM and CDR2 ANQGSEA. The CDR3 has 17 amino acids. V was pared by 4 bases and J by 4 bases, with 15 bases of the junction left unmatched.

The gene calls are TRBV7-9 and TRBJ1-1; 11 bases are shared with TRBD1. Per germline, CDR1 SEHNR and CDR2 FQNEAQ (reference sequence). The trim removed 2 bases at V and 4 bases at J, leaving 6 bases unmatched. This CDR3 is built from 16 residues. CDR3 sequence (DNA): TGTGCCAGCAGCTTAAGTGGGACAGGGGGGACCACTGAAGCTTTCTTT. Translating gives CASSLSGTGGTTEAFF.

The chain employs TRBV7-9 and TRBJ2-2; perhaps TRBD1 as D (6 bases). V lost 1 base, J lost 6 bases, and 9 bases lay in between. Germline lookup yields CDR1 SEHNR and CDR2 FQNEAQ (reference sequence). This CDR3 is 14 amino acids long. CDR3 amino acids: CASSLGGRPGELFF. In DNA, the CDR3 is TGTGCCAGCAGCTTAGGGGGGCGCCCCGGGGAGCTGTTTTTT.